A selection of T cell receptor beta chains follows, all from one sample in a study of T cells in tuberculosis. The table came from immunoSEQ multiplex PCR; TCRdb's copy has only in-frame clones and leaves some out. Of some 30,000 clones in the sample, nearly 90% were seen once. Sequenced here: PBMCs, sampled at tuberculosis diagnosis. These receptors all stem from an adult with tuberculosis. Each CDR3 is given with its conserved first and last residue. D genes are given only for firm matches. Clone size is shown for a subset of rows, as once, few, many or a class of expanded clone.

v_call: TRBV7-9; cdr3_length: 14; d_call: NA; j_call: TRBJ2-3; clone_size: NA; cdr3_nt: TGTGCCAGCAGCTTAAGCAGAGAGGCAGATACGCAGTATTTT; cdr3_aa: CASSLSREADTQYF
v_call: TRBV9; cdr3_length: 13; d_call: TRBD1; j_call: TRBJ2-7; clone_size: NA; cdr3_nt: TGTGCCAGCAGCGGAGGACAGGGCTACGAGCAGTACTTC; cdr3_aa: CASSGGQGYEQYF
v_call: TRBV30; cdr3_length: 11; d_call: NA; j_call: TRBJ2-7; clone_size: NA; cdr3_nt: TGTGCCTGGAGAGAACGAGGCGAGCAGTACTTC; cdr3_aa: CAWRERGEQYF
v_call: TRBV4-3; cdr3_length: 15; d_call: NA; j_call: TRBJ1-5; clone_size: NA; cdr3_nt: TGCGCCAGCAGCCAAGAAGTGGGGGCCACTCAGCCCCAGCATTTT; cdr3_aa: CASSQEVGATQPQHF
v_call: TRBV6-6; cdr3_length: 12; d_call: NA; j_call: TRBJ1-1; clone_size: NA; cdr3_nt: TGTGCCAGCAGCCCCGGAGCAGTCGGGGCTTTCTTT; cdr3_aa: CASSPGAVGAFF
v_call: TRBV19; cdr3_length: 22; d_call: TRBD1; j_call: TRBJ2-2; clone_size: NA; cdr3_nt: TGTGCCAGTAGTACCGATTATAAAGACAGGGGGCATACCATAGCGAACACCGGGGAGCTGTTTTTT; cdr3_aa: CASSTDYKDRGHTIANTGELFF
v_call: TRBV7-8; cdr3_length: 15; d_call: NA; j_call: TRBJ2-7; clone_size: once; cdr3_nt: TGTGCCAGCAGCTCAATGAGGGGGGGGATCTACGAGCAGTACTTC; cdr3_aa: CASSSMRGGIYEQYF
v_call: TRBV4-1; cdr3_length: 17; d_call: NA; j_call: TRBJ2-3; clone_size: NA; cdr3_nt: TGCGCCAGCAGCCAAGAAGTATCCGGCCGAGCAGGAGATACGCAGTATTTT; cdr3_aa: CASSQEVSGRAGDTQYF
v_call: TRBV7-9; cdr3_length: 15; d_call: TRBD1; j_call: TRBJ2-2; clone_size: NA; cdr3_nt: TGTGCCAGCACCGCAGGGGGCTTAAACACCGGGGAGCTGTTTTTT; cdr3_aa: CASTAGGLNTGELFF
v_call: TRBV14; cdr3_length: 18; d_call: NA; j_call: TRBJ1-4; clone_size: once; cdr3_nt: TGTGCCAGCAGCCAAGCCCCCATATGGGCAGCAACTAATGAAAAACTGTTTTTT; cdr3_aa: CASSQAPIWAATNEKLFF
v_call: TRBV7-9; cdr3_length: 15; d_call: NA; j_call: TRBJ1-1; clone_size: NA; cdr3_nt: TGTGCCAGCAGCTTGGGTTTCGGGCCCGAGGGAGAAGCTTTCTTT; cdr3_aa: CASSLGFGPEGEAFF
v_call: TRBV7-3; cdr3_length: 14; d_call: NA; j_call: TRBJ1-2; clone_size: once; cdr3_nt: TGTGCCAGCAGCTTAAATCCCGGGATGGGAGGCTACACCTTC; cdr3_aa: CASSLNPGMGGYTF
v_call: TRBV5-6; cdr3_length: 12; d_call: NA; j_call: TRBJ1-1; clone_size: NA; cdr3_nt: TGTGCCAGCAGCCACCGTTACAGTGAAGCTTTCTTT; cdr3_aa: CASSHRYSEAFF
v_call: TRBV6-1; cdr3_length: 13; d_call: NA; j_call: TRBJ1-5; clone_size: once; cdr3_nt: TGTGCCAGCAGTGAAGGAGGAAATCAGCCCCAGCATTTT; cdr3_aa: CASSEGGNQPQHF
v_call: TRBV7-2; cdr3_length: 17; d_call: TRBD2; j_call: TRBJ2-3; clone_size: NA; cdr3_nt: TGTGCCAGCAGCTTACGGTCCAGCGGGGGGGTATCAGATACGCAGTATTTT; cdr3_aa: CASSLRSSGGVSDTQYF
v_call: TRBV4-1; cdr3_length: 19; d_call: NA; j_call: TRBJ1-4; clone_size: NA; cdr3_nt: TGCGCCAGCAGGCTTTCGGGGGGTCGGCAAAGATCAACTAATGAAAAACTGTTTTTT; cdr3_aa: CASRLSGGRQRSTNEKLFF
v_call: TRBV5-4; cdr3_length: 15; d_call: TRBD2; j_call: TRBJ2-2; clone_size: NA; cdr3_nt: TGTGCCAGCAGTCAAGGTAGCGGGGCCACCGGGGAGCTGTTTTTT; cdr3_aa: CASSQGSGATGELFF
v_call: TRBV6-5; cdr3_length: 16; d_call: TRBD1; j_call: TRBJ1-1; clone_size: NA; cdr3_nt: TGTGCCAGCAGTTACTCCGGGACAGGGCCGGGCACTGAAGCTTTCTTT; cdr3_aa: CASSYSGTGPGTEAFF
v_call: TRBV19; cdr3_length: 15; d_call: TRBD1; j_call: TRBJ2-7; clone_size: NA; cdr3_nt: TGTGCCAGTAGTATGTGGACAGGTTCAACCTACGAGCAGTACTTC; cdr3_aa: CASSMWTGSTYEQYF
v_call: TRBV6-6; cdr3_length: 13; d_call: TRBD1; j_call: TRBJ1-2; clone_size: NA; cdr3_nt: TGTGCCAGCAGTCCCGGGACAGGCTATGGCTACACCTTC; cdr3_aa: CASSPGTGYGYTF
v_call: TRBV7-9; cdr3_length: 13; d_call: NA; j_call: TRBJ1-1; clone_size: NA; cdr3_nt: TGTGCCAGCAGCTCCAGGGCGGACACTGAAGCTTTCTTT; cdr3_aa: CASSSRADTEAFF
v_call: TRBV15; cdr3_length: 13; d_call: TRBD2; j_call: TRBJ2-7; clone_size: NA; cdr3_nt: TGTGCCACCAGCAGCGGGACTAGCGGAGAGCAGTACTTC; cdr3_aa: CATSSGTSGEQYF
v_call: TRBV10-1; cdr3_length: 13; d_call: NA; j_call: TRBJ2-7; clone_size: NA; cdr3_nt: TGCGCCAGCAGTGAGCAGGGTTCGGGCGAGCAGTACTTC; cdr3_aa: CASSEQGSGEQYF
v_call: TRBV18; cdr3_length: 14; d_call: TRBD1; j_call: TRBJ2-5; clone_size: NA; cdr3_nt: TGTGCCAGCTCACCCACAGGGGTGGGGGAGACCCAGTACTTC; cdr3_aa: CASSPTGVGETQYF
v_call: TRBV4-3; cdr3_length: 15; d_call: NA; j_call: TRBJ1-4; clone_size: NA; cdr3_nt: TGCGCCAGCAGCCAAGAATGGGGGGGAAATGAAAAACTGTTTTTT; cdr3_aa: CASSQEWGGNEKLFF
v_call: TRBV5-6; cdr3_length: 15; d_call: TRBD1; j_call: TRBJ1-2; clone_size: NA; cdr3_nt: TGTGCCAGCAGCTTGGTCGGGACAGGTTTTTCTGGCTACACCTTC; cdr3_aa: CASSLVGTGFSGYTF
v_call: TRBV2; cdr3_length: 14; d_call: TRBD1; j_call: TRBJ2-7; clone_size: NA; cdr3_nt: TGTGCCAGCACCACTAGTACAGGGGTGTACGAGCAGTACTTC; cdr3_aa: CASTTSTGVYEQYF
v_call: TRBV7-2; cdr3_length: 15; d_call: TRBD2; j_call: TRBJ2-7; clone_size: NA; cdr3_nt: TGTGCCAGCAGCTTAGAATTCCGGGGACTATACGAGCAGTACTTC; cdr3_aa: CASSLEFRGLYEQYF
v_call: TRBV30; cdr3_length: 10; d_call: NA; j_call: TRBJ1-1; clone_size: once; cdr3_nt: TGTGCCTGGTTACAGGGTGAAGCTTTCTTT; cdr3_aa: CAWLQGEAFF
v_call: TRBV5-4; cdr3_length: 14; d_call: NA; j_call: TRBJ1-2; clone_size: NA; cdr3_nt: TGTGCCAGCAGCTTGAAACAGGGTAGAGATGGCTACACCTTC; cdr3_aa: CASSLKQGRDGYTF
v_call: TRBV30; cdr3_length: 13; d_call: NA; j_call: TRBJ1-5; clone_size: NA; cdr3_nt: TGTGCCTGGAGTGCCTCCCGAACGGGTTTTCAGCATTTT; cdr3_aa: CAWSASRTGFQHF
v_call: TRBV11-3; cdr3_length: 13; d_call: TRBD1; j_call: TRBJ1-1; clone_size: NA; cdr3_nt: TGTGCCAGCAGCTTAGAGACAGGGACTGAAGCTTTCTTT; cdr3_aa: CASSLETGTEAFF
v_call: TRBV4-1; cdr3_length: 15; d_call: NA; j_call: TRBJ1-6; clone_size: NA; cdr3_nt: TGCGCCAGCAGCCAAGTTGTCTCTCCCAATTCACCCCTCCACTTT; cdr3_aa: CASSQVVSPNSPLHF